The present T cell receptor beta chain was sequenced within a study of PD-L1 blockade in urothelial cancer. Study-level information: Investigators checked blood 3 weeks (second dose) and 6 weeks after treatment start. Study-wide points: Blood clones associated with the tumor expanded more at 3 weeks in durable-benefit patients.

A word on this clone: Its antigen is as yet unknown.

The table came from immunoSEQ multiplex PCR; TCRdb's copy has only in-frame clones and leaves some out. The table lists tens of thousands of clones, roughly 84% of them singletons. This CDR3 has 14 amino acids. With 4 bases clipped from V and 4 bases from J, the junction kept 3 bases outside the gene matches. The germline V gene encodes CDR1 MNHEY and CDR2 SVGAGI. Noted time point: pretreatment peripheral blood. Each patient's cancer was a locally advanced or metastatic urothelial carcinoma. Patients each gave 1 to 8 samples, pretreatment and on-treatment. This chain connects TRBV6-5 to TRBJ1-2; 10 bases match TRBD1. The TCR comes from a man aged 55 to 70 with urothelial cancer. The specimen was PBMCs, collected around atezolizumab (anti-PD-L1) treatment. CDR3 bases: TGTGCCAGCAGTTTCCGGGACAGGGGCTATGGCTACACCTTC. It specifies CASSFRDRGYGYTF.